This T cell receptor (beta chain) was profiled in a study of patients and donors after allogeneic stem cell transplantation. TCRdb itself ran the RT-PCR reads through MiXCR, one entry per CDR3 protein. The sample lists approximately 250,000 distinct CDR3 sequences; 12% to 15% were seen once. This CDR3 region has 13 residues. Germline CDR1 reads LNHDA; CDR2 reads SQIVND (reference sequence). Losses at the gene ends were 4 bases for V and 8 bases for J; bases not matched to a gene: 4. In its sample, this clonotype was seen a few times. The chain recombines TRBV19 with TRBJ1-4, with 7 bases lining up with TRBD1. Sequences were obtained from blood, either unsorted or a sorted T cell fraction (not recorded which). The receptor comes from a human donor who was either an allogeneic HSCT recipient or a stem cell or donor lymphocyte infusion donor (not recorded which). It is not recorded whose cells these are; they may come from a transplant donor. CDR3 nucleotide sequence: TGTGCCAGTAGTACGACAGGGATGGAAAAACTGTTTTTT. Its translation: CASSTTGMEKLFF.